One and the same sample provided the 24 T cell receptor beta chains below, sequenced in a study of cytomegalovirus exposure and HLA in healthy donors. Primers: 60 Vbeta forward and 13 Jbeta reverse. Only in-frame clones appear in the TCRdb table, and some are missing; sequencing was by immunoSEQ multiplex PCR. The repertoire holds under 150,000 clones, with roughly 80% as singletons. Sequences were obtained from PBMCs. These receptors all stem from a male donor in good health and CMV-seronegative.

The V call is TRBV7-6, the J call TRBJ1-4; D not certain. The V and J ends lost 5 bases and 8 bases respectively, with 6 bases between them. Germline V gene sequence: CDR1 SGHVS, CDR2 FNYEAQ. The CDR3 sequence is 11 residues long. CDR3 sequence: CASSPGEKLFF. As DNA, the CDR3 is TGTGCCAGCAGCCCGGGAGAAAAACTGTTTTTT.

The V and J genes are TRBV6-5 and TRBJ2-2; tentative D call: TRBD2 (6 bases). The germline gives CDR1 MNHEY, CDR2 SVGAGI. This CDR3 comprises 14 residues. Trimming removed 6 bases at V and 7 bases at J, with 15 bases between. Here the CDR3 reads CASRSFLAIGELFF. The DNA of the CDR3 is TGTGCCAGCAGGTCCTTTCTAGCGATCGGGGAGCTGTTTTTT.

This sequence joins TRBV5-1 and TRBJ1-1; 8 positions match TRBD1. Germline assignment: CDR1 SGHRS and CDR2 YFSETQ. The CDR3 consists of 13 residues. Losses at the gene ends were 4 bases for V and 4 bases for J; bases not matched to a gene: 3. The CDR3 DNA follows: TGCGCCAGCAGCGAAACAGGGGGCACTGAAGCTTTCTTT. It encodes CASSETGGTEAFF.

Only one count was recorded for this clone. The rearrangement uses TRBV5-1 and TRBJ1-2, with 9 bases matching TRBD1. Germline trimming cut 4 bases from V and 6 bases from J; bases unmatched to any gene: 7. The CDR3 covers 14 residues. Germline CDR1 and CDR2: SGHRS and YFSETQ. The DNA for the CDR3 is TGCGCCAGCAGCGGTTCGGGACAGGGCGATGGCTACACCTTC. Its translation is CASSGSGQGDGYTF.

This chain links TRBV4-2 with TRBJ2-3; 7 nucleotides match TRBD2. This CDR3 comprises 17 residues. Trimming took 1 base from V and 6 from J; bases not matched to a gene: 13. Germline values: CDR1 LGHNA, CDR2 YNFKEQ. CDR3 loop: CASSQGTGTTVGDTQYF. CDR3 DNA: TGTGCCAGCAGCCAAGGGACCGGGACTACGGTTGGGGATACGCAGTATTTT.

The genes are TRBV10-2 and TRBJ2-7; tentatively, D is TRBD2 (6 bases). The CDR3 consists of 15 residues. With 7 bases removed from V and 0 bases from J, the gap between germline ends came to 16 bases. Germline loops: CDR1 WSHSY, CDR2 SAAADI. The CDR3 region has the DNA TGCGCCAGCATGGAGGGCGGGACCCCCTCCTACGAGCAGTACTTC. The encoded protein is CASMEGGTPSYEQYF.

This chain joins TRBV19 and TRBJ2-1; 13 nucleotides match TRBD2. With 5 bases clipped from V and 7 bases from J, the junction kept 11 bases outside the gene matches. The CDR3 runs 17 residues. From germline, CDR1 is LNHDA and CDR2 SQIVND (reference sequence). The CDR3 DNA follows: TGTGCCAGTAGTGGGCGGACTAGCGGGAGAATGAAGAATGAGCAGTTCTTC. Protein sequence: CASSGRTSGRMKNEQFF.

The chain combines TRBV28 with TRBJ1-5; TRBD1 agrees at 8 bases. Germline assignment: CDR1 MDHEN and CDR2 SYDVKM. Unmatched junction bases numbered 2, after V lost 5 bases and J lost 5 bases. The CDR3 spans 13 residues. The CDR3: CASSKTGDQPQHF. As DNA, the CDR3 is TGTGCCAGCAGTAAGACAGGGGATCAGCCCCAGCATTTT. Drawing the rest from reference TRBV28 and TRBJ1-5, the complete variable domain is DVKVTQSSRYLVKRTGEKVFLECVQDMDHENMFWYRQDPGLGLRLIYFSYDVKMKEKGDIPEGYSVSREKKERFSLILESASTNQTSMYLCASSKTGDQPQHFGDGTRLSIL.

The V gene is TRBV7-9, the J gene TRBJ1-4; the D is unclear. V lost 0 bases to trimming and J lost 7 bases, with 15 bases between them. This CDR3 spans 16 amino acids. From germline, CDR1 is SEHNR and CDR2 FQNEAQ (reference sequence). The CDR3 sequence is CASSLARSEGSEKLFF. CDR3 DNA: TGTGCCAGCAGCTTAGCGCGATCGGAGGGCAGTGAAAAACTGTTTTTT.

This rearrangement joins TRBV11-2 to TRBJ1-2, with D possibly being TRBD1 (5 bases). V dropped 2 bases and J dropped 4 bases, with 14 bases sitting between them. The CDR3 extends over 15 amino acids. The V gene's germline CDR1 is SGHAT and CDR2 FQNNGV. The CDR3 spells CASSLKRAGLYGYTF. CDR3 sequence (DNA): TGTGCCAGCAGCTTAAAAAGGGCGGGGCTCTATGGCTACACCTTC.

The chain is built from TRBV6-4 and TRBJ2-5; TRBD2 aligns across 7 bases. V shed 6 bases, J shed 4 bases, and the junction held 8 bases outside the gene matches. Germline V gene lookup returns CDR1 MRHNA and CDR2 SNTAGT. The CDR3 contains 14 residues. The CDR3 sequence is CASSANPGGETQYF. The CDR3 nucleotides read TGTGCCAGCAGCGCAAATCCGGGAGGAGAGACCCAGTACTTC.

This rearrangement joins TRBV12-2 to TRBJ2-1; TRBD2 reflects the table's D call only, with no check against the DNA. TRBV12-2 corresponds to a pseudogene. The CDR3 has 12 amino acids. CDR3 amino acids: CASRPLTGGQFF. The DNA of the CDR3 is TGTGCAAGTCGACCCCTCACGGGGGGGCAGTTCTTC.

CDR3 bases: TGTGCCAGCAGCGACCAACAGGGCGTGAACACTGAAGCTTTCTTT. Its protein is CASSDQQGVNTEAFF. The chain carries TRBV11-2 and TRBJ1-1; D is perhaps TRBD1 (6 bases). Germline lookup yields CDR1 SGHAT and CDR2 FQNNGV. The CDR3 spans 15 residues. Deletions cut 5 bases from V and 0 bases from J, with 13 bases between. The full variable domain, its missing parts supplied by reference TRBV11-2 and TRBJ1-1, is EAGVAQSPRYKIIEKRQSVAFWCNPISGHATLYWYQQILGQGPKLLIQFQNNGVVDDSQLPKDRFSAERLKGVDSTLKIQPAKLEDSAVYLCASSDQQGVNTEAFFGQGTRLTVV.

The V gene is TRBV2, the J gene TRBJ2-2; 13 nucleotides match TRBD2. The trim removed 3 bases at V and 7 bases at J, leaving 2 bases unmatched. Looked up from germline, CDR1 is SNHLY and CDR2 is FYNNEI. The CDR3 sequence is 15 residues long. CDR3 protein: CASSETSGGIGELFF. In DNA form, the CDR3 reads TGTGCCAGCAGTGAGACTAGCGGGGGGATCGGGGAGCTGTTTTTT.

This chain uses TRBV7-3 with TRBJ2-2; 11 positions agree with TRBD2. The CDR3 loop spans 15 amino acids. V was pared by 9 bases and J by 4 bases, with 7 bases of the junction left unmatched. The germline V gene encodes CDR1 SGHTA and CDR2 FQGTGA. The CDR3 DNA is TGTGCCAGTGGCTTAGCGGGGGGGCGCACCGGGGAGCTGTTTTTT. Encoded protein: CASGLAGGRTGELFF.

The V gene is TRBV19, the J gene TRBJ2-1; 14 nucleotides match TRBD2. The CDR3 runs to 19 residues. With V trimmed by 5 bases and J by 0 bases, 9 bases remained unmatched. The germline V gene encodes CDR1 LNHDA and CDR2 SQIVND (reference sequence). CDR3 sequence reads: CASSGRLAGGRSSYNEQFF. CDR3 nucleotides: TGTGCCAGTAGTGGGCGACTAGCGGGGGGGAGGAGCTCCTACAATGAGCAGTTCTTC.

This chain connects TRBV19 to TRBJ2-5, with D tentatively TRBD2 (6 bases). V was clipped by 3 bases and J by 5 bases, with 10 bases between them. The germline V gene encodes CDR1 LNHDA and CDR2 SQIVND (reference sequence). The length of the CDR3 is 13 residues. CDR3 DNA sequence: TGTGCCAGTAGTATCTGGAGCGGGGAGACCCAGTACTTC. Amino acid sequence: CASSIWSGETQYF.

This chain links TRBV19 with TRBJ2-3; 11 bases are shared with TRBD1. CDR1 is LNHDA and CDR2 is SQIVND in the germline V gene (reference sequence). The CDR3 totals 16 residues. The J segment lost 11 bases and the V segment lost 6 bases, leaving 16 bases of the junction unmatched. In DNA form, the CDR3 reads TGTGCCAGTAGCGCCCTCGGACAGGGGGCCCCGGGTGGGCAGTATTTT. Its protein product is CASSALGQGAPGGQYF.

V is TRBV7-9 and J is TRBJ1-1; 7 nucleotides line up with TRBD1. CDR1 and CDR2 from the germline V gene are SEHNR and FQNEAQ (reference sequence). V was clipped by 5 bases and J by 1 base; unmatched bases: 7. The CDR3 consists of 15 residues. The CDR3 loop is CASSTLRQGNTEAFF. The CDR3 DNA reads as TGTGCCAGCAGCACCCTTAGACAGGGGAACACTGAAGCTTTCTTT.

The J gene is TRBJ2-7, the V gene TRBV6-5, with TRBD1 identical over 8 bases. The CDR3 consists of 15 residues. CDR1 and CDR2 (germline): MNHEY, SVGAGI. Trimming removed 7 bases from V and 1 base from J; junction bases left unmatched: 9. DNA for the CDR3: TGTGCCAGCACCGAAACCGGGACAGGATCCTACGAGCAGTACTTC. It codes for CASTETGTGSYEQYF.

In its sample, this clone was seen a few times. This chain connects TRBV15 to TRBJ1-6; possibly TRBD1 for D (5 bases). Per germline, CDR1 LNHNV and CDR2 YYDKDF (reference sequence). Trimming stripped 1 base from V and 6 bases from J, with 13 bases between. CDR3 length: 16 amino acids. The chain's CDR3 is CATSRGLTARNSPLHF. The CDR3 nucleotides are TGTGCCACCAGCAGAGGATTGACAGCCCGTAATTCACCCCTCCACTTT.

The rearrangement uses TRBV6-1 and TRBJ1-1, with D possibly TRBD1 on 5 matching bases. The CDR3 covers 13 residues. V lost 4 bases, J lost 2 bases, and 8 bases lay in between. Germline CDR1 is MNHNS and CDR2 is SASEGT. The CDR3 is CASSVTDNTEAFF. DNA for the CDR3: TGTGCCAGCAGTGTGACAGACAACACTGAAGCTTTCTTT.

The CDR3 DNA reads as TGTGCCAGCGCCAGACGGACAGGGGGTTCCCACGAGCAGTACTTC. It specifies CASARRTGGSHEQYF. V usage is TRBV28 and J usage is TRBJ2-7; 10 nucleotides align to TRBD1. Germline assignment: CDR1 MDHEN and CDR2 SYDVKM. The CDR3 is 15 residues long. V trimming: 8 bases; J trimming: 5 bases; junction bases outside the gene matches: 12.

The V call is TRBV5-1, the J call TRBJ1-2; 7 bases are shared with TRBD1. Unmatched junction bases numbered 5, after V lost 0 bases and J lost 6 bases. The CDR3 is 14 amino acids. Looked up from germline, CDR1 is SGHRS and CDR2 is YFSETQ. CDR3 protein: CASSLVNRGNGYTF. CDR3 nucleotide sequence: TGCGCCAGCAGCTTGGTTAACAGGGGTAATGGCTACACCTTC.